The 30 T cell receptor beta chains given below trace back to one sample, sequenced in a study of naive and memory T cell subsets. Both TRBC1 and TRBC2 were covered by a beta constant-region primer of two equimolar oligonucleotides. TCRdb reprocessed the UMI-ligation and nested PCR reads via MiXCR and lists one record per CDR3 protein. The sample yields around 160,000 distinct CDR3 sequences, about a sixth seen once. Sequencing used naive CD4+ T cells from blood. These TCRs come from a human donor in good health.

CDR3 loop: CASSLGGALETQYF. The CDR3 coding sequence is TGTGCCAGCAGCCTAGGAGGGGCTCTGGAGACCCAGTACTTC. The J gene is TRBJ2-5, the V gene TRBV28; D might be TRBD2 (6 bases). The ends were cut back, 6 bases at V and 5 bases at J, with 16 bases in the middle. Germline loops: CDR1 MDHEN, CDR2 SYDVKM. The CDR3 runs to 14 residues. The variable domain in full, with the rest retrieved from reference TRBV28 and TRBJ2-5, is DVKVTQSSRYLVKRTGEKVFLECVQDMDHENMFWYRQDPGLGLRLIYFSYDVKMKEKGDIPEGYSVSREKKERFSLILESASTNQTSMYLCASSLGGALETQYFGPGTRLLVL.

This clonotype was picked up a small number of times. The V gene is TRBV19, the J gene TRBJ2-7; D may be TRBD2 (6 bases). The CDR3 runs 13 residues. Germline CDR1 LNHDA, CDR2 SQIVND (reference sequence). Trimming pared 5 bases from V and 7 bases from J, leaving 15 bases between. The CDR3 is CASSRDGAGEQYF. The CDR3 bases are TGTGCCAGTAGTCGGGACGGCGCGGGGGAGCAGTACTTC. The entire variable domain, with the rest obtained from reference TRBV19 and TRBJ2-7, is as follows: DGGITQSPKYLFRKEGQNVTLSCEQNLNHDAMYWYRQDPGQGLRLIYYSQIVNDFQKGDIAEGYSVSREKKESFPLTVTSAQKNPTAFYLCASSRDGAGEQYFGPGTRLTVT.

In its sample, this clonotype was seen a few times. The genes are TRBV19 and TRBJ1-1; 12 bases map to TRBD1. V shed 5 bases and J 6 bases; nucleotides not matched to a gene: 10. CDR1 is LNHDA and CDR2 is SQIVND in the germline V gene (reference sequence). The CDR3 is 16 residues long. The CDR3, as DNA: TGTGCCAGTAGTCGTGGGACAGGGGGCGCATATTCTGAAGCTTTCTTT. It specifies CASSRGTGGAYSEAFF.

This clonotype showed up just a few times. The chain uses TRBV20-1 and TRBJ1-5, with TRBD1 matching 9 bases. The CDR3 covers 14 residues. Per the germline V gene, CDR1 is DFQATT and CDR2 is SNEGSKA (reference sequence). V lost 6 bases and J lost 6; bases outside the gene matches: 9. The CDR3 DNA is TGCAGTGCCCTAGGGACAGGGAGGACTCAGCCCCAGCATTTT. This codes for CSALGTGRTQPQHF.

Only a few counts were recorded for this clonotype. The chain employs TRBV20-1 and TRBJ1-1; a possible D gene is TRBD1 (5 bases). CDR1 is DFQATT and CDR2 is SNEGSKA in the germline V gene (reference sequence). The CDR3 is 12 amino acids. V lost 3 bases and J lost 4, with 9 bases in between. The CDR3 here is CSARGGGTEAFF. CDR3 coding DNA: TGCAGTGCTAGGGGCGGGGGCACTGAAGCTTTCTTT.

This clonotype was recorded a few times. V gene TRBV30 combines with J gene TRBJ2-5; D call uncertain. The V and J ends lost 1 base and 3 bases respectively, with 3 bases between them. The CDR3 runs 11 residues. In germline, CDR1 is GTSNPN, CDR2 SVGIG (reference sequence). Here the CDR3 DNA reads TGTGCCTGGAGTGCCGAAGAGACCCAGTACTTC. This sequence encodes CAWSAEETQYF.

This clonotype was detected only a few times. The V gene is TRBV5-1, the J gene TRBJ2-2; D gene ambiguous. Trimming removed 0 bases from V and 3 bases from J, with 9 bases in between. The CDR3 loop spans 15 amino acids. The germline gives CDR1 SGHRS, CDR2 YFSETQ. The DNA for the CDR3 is TGCGCCAGCAGCTTGGGTCATCCGGACACCGGGGAGCTGTTTTTT. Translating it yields CASSLGHPDTGELFF. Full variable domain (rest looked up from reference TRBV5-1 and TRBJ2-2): KAGVTQTPRYLIKTRGQQVTLSCSPISGHRSVSWYQQTPGQGLQFLFEYFSETQRNKGNFPGRFSGRQFSNSRSEMNVSTLELGDSALYLCASSLGHPDTGELFFGEGSRLTVL.

The CDR3 nucleotides read TGTGCCAGCAGCCAAGTCGGCGGGAGGGAGACCCAGTACTTC. Its protein is CASSQVGGRETQYF. The chain carries TRBV14 and TRBJ2-5, with 8 bases matching TRBD2. Per germline, CDR1 SGHDN and CDR2 FVKESK. The CDR3 consists of 14 residues. After removal of 1 base from V and 5 bases from J, the junction contained 3 bases not matched to a gene.

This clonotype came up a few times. The DNA for the CDR3 is TGCAGTGCAAAGCTAGCGGGAGTAAGGAACGAGCAGTACTTC. Encoded protein: CSAKLAGVRNEQYF. This sequence joins TRBV20-1 and TRBJ2-7, with TRBD2 matching over 10 bases. Germline loops: CDR1 DFQATT, CDR2 SNEGSKA (reference sequence). Unmatched junction bases numbered 10, after V lost 6 bases and J lost 5 bases. CDR3 size: 14 residues.

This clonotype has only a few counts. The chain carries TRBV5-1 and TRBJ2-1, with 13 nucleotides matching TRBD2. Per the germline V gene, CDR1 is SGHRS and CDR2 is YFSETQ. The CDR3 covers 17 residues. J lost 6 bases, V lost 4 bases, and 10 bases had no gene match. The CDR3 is CASSPRLAGGRGNEQFF. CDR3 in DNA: TGCGCCAGCAGCCCGCGACTAGCGGGAGGTCGGGGCAATGAGCAGTTCTTC. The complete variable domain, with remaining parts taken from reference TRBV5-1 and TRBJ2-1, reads KAGVTQTPRYLIKTRGQQVTLSCSPISGHRSVSWYQQTPGQGLQFLFEYFSETQRNKGNFPGRFSGRQFSNSRSEMNVSTLELGDSALYLCASSPRLAGGRGNEQFFGPGTRLTVL.

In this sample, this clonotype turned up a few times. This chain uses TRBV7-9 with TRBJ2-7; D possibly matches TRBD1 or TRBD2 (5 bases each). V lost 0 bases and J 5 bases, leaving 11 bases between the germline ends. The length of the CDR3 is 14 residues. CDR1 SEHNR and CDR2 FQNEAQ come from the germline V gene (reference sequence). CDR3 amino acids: CASSLAPGPHEQYF. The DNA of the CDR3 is TGTGCCAGCAGCTTAGCCCCGGGACCCCACGAGCAGTACTTC.

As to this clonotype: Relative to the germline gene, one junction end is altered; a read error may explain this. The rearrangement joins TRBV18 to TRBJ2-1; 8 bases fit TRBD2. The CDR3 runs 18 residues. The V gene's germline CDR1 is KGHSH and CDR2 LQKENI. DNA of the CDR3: TGTGCCAGCTCCCCACAAGATCCTCTAGCGGGTTCCTACAATGAGCAGTTCTTC. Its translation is CASSPQDPLAGSYNEQFF.

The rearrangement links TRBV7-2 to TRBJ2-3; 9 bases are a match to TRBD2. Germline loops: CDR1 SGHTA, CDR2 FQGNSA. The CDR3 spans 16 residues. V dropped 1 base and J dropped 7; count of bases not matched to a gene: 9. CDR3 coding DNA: TGTGCCAGCAGCTTAGTAGGGGCGGGAGGGCCGTATACGCAGTATTTT. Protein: CASSLVGAGGPYTQYF.

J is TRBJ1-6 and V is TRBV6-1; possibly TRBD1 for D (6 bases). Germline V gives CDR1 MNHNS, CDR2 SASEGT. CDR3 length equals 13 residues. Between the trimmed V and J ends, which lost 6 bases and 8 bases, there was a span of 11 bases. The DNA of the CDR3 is TGTGCCAGCAGGGGGGGCAACGATTCACCCCTCCACTTT. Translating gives CASRGGNDSPLHF.

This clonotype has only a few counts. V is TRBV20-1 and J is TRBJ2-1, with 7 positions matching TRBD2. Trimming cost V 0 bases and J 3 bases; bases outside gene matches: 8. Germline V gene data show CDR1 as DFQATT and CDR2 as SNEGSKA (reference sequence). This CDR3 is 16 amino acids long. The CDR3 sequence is CSARDSQRDFYNEQFF. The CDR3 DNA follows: TGCAGTGCTAGAGATTCGCAGCGGGATTTCTACAATGAGCAGTTCTTC.

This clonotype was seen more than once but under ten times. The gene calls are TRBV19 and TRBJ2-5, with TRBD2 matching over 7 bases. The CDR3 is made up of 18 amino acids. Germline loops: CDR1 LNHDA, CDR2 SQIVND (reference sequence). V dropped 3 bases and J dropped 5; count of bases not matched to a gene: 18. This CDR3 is CASSISPRGEGRLETQYF. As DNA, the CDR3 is TGTGCCAGTAGTATCTCTCCCCGCGGGGAGGGCCGTCTGGAGACCCAGTACTTC.

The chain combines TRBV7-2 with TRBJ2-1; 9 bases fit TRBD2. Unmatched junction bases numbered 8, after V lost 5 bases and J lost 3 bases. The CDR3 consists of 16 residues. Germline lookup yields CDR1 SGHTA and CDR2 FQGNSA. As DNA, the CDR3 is TGTGCCAGCAGCCTCCTAGCGGGGACCAACTACAATGAGCAGTTCTTC. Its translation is CASSLLAGTNYNEQFF.

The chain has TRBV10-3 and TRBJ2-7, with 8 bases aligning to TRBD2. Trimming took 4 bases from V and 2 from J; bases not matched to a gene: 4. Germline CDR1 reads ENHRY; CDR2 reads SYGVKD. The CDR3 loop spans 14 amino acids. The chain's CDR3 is CAISGYSGTYEQYF. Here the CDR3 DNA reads TGTGCCATCAGTGGGTATAGCGGGACCTACGAGCAGTACTTC.

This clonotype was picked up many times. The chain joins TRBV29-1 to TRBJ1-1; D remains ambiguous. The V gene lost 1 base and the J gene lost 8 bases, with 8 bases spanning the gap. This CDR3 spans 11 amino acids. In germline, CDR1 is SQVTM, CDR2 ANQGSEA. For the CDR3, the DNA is TGCAGCGTTGAAGTTATCTCCGAAGCTTTCTTT. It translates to CSVEVISEAFF.

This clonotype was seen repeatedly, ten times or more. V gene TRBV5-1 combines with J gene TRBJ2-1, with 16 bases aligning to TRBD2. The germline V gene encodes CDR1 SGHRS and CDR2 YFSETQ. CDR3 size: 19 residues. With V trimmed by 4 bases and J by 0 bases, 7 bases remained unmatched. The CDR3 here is CASSTPGTSGRASYNEQFF. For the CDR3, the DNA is TGCGCCAGCAGCACTCCTGGGACTAGCGGGAGGGCCTCCTACAATGAGCAGTTCTTC.

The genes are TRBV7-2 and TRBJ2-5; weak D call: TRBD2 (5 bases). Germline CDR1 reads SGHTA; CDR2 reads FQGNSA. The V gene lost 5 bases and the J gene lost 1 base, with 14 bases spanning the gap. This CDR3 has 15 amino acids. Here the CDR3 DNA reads TGTGCCAGCAGCACCTGGACTGCTACCCAAGAGACCCAGTACTTC. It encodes CASSTWTATQETQYF.

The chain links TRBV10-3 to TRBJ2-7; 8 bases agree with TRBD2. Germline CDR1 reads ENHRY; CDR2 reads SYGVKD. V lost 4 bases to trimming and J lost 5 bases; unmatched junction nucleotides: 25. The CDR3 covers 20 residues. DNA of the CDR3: TGTGCCATCAGTGGGCTGGCGCGCCTAGCGGGCCTTCGGGGGTCGGACGAGCAGTACTTC. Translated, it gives CAISGLARLAGLRGSDEQYF.

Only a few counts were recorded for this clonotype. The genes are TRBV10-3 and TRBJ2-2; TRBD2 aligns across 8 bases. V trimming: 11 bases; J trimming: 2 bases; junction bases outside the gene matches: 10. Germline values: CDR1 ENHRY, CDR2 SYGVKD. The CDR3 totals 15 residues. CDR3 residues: CAGRGTRGNTGELFF. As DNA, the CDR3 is TGTGCCGGGCGCGGGACTAGAGGAAACACCGGGGAGCTGTTTTTT.

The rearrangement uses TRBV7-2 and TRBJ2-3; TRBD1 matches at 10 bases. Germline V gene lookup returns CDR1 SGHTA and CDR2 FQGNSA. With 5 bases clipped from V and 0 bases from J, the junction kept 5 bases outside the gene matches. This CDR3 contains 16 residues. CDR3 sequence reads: CASSRTGGPSTDTQYF. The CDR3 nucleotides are TGTGCCAGCAGCCGGACAGGGGGACCTAGCACAGATACGCAGTATTTT.

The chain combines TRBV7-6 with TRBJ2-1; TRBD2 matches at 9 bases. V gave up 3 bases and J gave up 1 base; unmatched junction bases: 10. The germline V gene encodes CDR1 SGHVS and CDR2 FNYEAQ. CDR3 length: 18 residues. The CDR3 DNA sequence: TGTGCCAGCAGCTTTGGGGCGGGAGGGAGGACTTCCTACAATGAGCAGTTCTTC. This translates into CASSFGAGGRTSYNEQFF.

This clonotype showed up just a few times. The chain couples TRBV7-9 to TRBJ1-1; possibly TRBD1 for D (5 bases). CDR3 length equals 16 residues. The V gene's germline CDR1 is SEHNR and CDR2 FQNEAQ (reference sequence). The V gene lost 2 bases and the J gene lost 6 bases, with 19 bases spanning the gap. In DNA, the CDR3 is TGTGCCAGCAGCTTAATGCTTTGGCAGGGATATCCTGAAGCTTTCTTT. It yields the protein CASSLMLWQGYPEAFF.

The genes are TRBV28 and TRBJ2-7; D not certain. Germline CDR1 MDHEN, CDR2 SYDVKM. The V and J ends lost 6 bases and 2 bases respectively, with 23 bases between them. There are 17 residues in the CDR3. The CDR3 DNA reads TGTGCCAGCAGCAGTTTCGTTCCGCCGTCCCGAACCTACGAGCAGTACTTC. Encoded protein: CASSSFVPPSRTYEQYF.

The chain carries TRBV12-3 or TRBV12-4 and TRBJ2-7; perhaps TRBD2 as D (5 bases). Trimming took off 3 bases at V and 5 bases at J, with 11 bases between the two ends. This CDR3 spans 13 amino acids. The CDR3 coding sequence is TGTGCCAGCAGTTTCTTGCGGGCACACGAGCAGTACTTC. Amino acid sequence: CASSFLRAHEQYF.

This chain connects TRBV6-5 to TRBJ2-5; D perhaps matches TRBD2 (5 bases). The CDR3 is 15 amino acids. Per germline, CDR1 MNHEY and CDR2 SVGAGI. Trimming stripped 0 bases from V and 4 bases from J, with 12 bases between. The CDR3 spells CASSYSPGGPETQYF. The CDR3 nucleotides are TGTGCCAGCAGTTACTCTCCCGGAGGTCCAGAGACCCAGTACTTC.

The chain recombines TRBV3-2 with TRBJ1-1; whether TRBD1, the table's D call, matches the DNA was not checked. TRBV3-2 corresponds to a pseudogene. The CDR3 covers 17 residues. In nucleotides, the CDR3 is TGTGCCAGCAGCCAGGGTAGACTTGACAGGGGGACTGGATCGGCTTTCTTT. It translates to CASSQGRLDRGTGSAFF.